This T cell receptor (beta chain) appears in the sequencing data of a study of identical twins. The germline V and J ends were trimmed by 3 bases and 3 bases, with 4 bases remaining between them. The CDR3 loop spans 12 amino acids. This clonotype was counted at least ten times. TCRdb reanalysed the 5' RACE reads using MiXCR and keeps one entry per CDR3 protein. The sample lists fewer than 800,000 distinct CDR3 sequences, 7.1% occurring once. The same data also went into a second study, on yellow fever vaccine responses in identical twins.

The gene calls are TRBV12-3 or TRBV12-4 and TRBJ2-3, with D hard to call. The sequencing sample was made of PBMCs. The origin of this receptor is a woman younger than 30 in good health. The chain's CDR3 is CASSFVTDTQYF. The CDR3 DNA follows: TGTGCCAGCAGTTTCGTGACAGATACGCAGTATTTT.